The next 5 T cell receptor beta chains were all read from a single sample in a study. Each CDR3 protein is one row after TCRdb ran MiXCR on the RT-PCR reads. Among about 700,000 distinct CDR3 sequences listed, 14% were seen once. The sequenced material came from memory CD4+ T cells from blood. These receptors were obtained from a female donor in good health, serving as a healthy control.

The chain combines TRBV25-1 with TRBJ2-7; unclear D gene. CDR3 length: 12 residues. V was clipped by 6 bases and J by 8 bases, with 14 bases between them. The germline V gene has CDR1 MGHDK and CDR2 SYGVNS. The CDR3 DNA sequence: TGTGCCAGCAGGGAAAATTCTATGCAGCAGTACTTC. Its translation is CASRENSMQQYF.

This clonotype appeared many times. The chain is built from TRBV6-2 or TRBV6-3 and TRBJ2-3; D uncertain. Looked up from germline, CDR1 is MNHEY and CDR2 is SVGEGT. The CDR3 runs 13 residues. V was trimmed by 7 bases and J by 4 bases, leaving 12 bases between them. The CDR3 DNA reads TGTGCCAGCACCCCAGTGGGTTCAGATACGCAGTATTTT. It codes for CASTPVGSDTQYF.

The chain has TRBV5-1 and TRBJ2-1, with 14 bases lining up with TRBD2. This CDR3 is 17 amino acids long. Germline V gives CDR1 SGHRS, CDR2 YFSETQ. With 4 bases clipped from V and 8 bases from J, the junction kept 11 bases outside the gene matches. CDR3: CASSPIPGLAGEHEQFF. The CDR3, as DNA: TGCGCCAGCAGCCCAATACCGGGACTAGCGGGAGAGCATGAGCAGTTCTTC.

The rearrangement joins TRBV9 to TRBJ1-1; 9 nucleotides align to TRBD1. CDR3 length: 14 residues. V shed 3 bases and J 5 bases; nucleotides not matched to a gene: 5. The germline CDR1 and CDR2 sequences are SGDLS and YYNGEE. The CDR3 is CASSARQGGTEAFF. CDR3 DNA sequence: TGTGCCAGCAGCGCAAGACAGGGGGGGACTGAAGCTTTCTTT.

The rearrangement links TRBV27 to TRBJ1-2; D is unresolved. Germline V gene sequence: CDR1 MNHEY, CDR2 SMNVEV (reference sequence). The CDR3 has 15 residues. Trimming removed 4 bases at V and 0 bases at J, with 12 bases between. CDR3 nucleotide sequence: TGTGCCAGCAGTTCTGCACAGACCTCTAACTATGGCTACACCTTC. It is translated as CASSSAQTSNYGYTF.